The clone carrying this T cell receptor (beta chain) has only a few counts. Its antigen is still unknown. These data belong to a study of identical twins. A template switching step contributed a universal primer site, while unique molecular identifiers were present in the cDNA. TCRdb passed the 5' RACE reads through MiXCR, listing each CDR3 protein once. The data show around 1.7 million distinct CDR3 sequences, roughly 35% seen once. General study points: Insertions were reduced in abundant cord blood beta clonotypes but not in memory repertoires. Invariant MAIT and iNKT cells may have partly biased zero-insertion analyses.

V trimming: 6 bases; J trimming: 4 bases; junction bases outside the gene matches: 10. The CDR3 covers 15 residues. Germline assignment: CDR1 MDHEN and CDR2 SYDVKM. Sequencing input: cord blood. The chain uses TRBV28 and TRBJ2-7; TRBD1 agrees at 9 bases. The TCR was taken from a newborn girl in good health. CDR3 DNA: TGTGCCAGCAGAACACAGGGGGCTGTAATGTACGAGCAGTACTTC. Translated, it gives CASRTQGAVMYEQYF.